This T cell receptor beta chain stems from a study of blood T cell repertoires in COVID-19 (dated by TCRdb to the early 2020s). Background for the entire study: The collaborator samples originated in the United States, Italy and Spain and spanned the acute and convalescent phases of COVID-19. Subjects who had been exposed to COVID-19, were actively infected with it, or had recovered from it provided the deeply sampled blood TCRbeta repertoires that made up the dataset. Where HLA class I and class II types were available, the types were taken from metadata supplied by the sample provider, not from assay-based typing. The material from the prospective study consisted of cDNA or gDNA derived from T cells, B-cell-depleted T cells, or PBMCs. Nearly every sample came with metadata listing a de-identified subject ID, COVID-19 status, age in years and sex. The repertoires were made available in a free public database intended to serve as a resource for research on the immune response to SARS-CoV-2. Samples came from the ongoing ImmuneRACE study (first 160 participants) plus 1,254 subjects from 6 global collaborators. General conclusions and limits of the study: How much clinical and demographic metadata was included differed by source and by participant, and the metadata was provided uncurated.

Concerning this clone: There is no known antigen for this receptor. Nothing much larger sits one base from this clone, and base qualities are not available.

The immunoSEQ Assay, a bias-controlled multiplex PCR, was used to amplify TCRbeta CDR3 regions from genomic DNA. For the original study's pipeline: The number of nucleated cells in each sample was estimated from the amplification of reference gene primers within the assay. Sequence reads were collapsed and filtered to measure the absolute abundance of every unique TCRbeta CDR3 rearrangement. For each sample, productive Simpson clonality was calculated by taking the square root of Simpson's diversity index across productive rearrangements. Here the immuneACCESS table is served through TCRdb, limited to in-frame sequences with V and J called. Missing clones are a known gap in these copies; in checked studies unresolved V genes cover under half, and the rest lacks a known reason. The V and J calls and clone size are taken from that table; D and trimming were inferred from the DNA. This sample is represented by over 250,000 clones; 85% to 90% of them were singletons. The ten biggest clones cover approximately 6.5% of the sample.

From cysteine to phenylalanine, the CDR3 is 15 amino acids long. Only the CDR3 DNA is retained, 45 bases long and in frame from the first base. The germline V gene (reference sequence) provides CDR1 SGHNT and CDR2 YYREEE. The V end loses 3 bases and the J end loses 4 bases, and a stretch of 13 bases separates them. At one collaborating source in Seattle, patients were enrolled during active infection and were followed longitudinally through the course of disease. Each collaborating institution followed its own protocols to collect whole blood in K2EDTA tubes. For TCRbeta analysis, collaborators shipped samples in one of three forms: frozen whole blood, isolated PBMCs, or DNA extracted from either of those sample types.

The sample was peripheral blood. The sequence was obtained from a woman aged 50 to 65 with COVID-19, enrolled during active disease. The chain uses TRBV5-4 and TRBJ1-4; the D segment could be TRBD1, given 5 matching bases. The CDR3 in this case is CASSSPAGDNEKLFF. The DNA is TGTGCCAGCAGCTCTCCGGCGGGGGATAATGAAAAACTGTTTTTT.